The 22 T cell receptor beta chains listed next were all sequenced from one sample in a study of T cells after yellow fever vaccination. MiXCR was run by TCRdb on the 5' RACE reads, yielding one entry per CDR3 protein. In the table there are about 400,000 distinct CDR3 sequences, around 10% of which are singletons. The sample here was PBMCs, taken on the day of the first yellow fever vaccination. The receptor set was obtained from a man aged 18 to 29 who received the YFV17D yellow fever vaccine.

The rearrangement joins TRBV20-1 to TRBJ2-3; TRBD1 matches at 7 bases. Unmatched junction bases numbered 11, after V lost 3 bases and J lost 5 bases. This CDR3 region has 15 residues. The germline gives CDR1 DFQATT, CDR2 SNEGSKA (reference sequence). DNA for the CDR3: TGCAGTGCTAGTAGCGCGACAGGGTTACAAGATACGCAGTATTTT. It encodes CSASSATGLQDTQYF.

V is TRBV5-4 and J is TRBJ2-3, with TRBD2 matching over 13 bases. Losses at the gene ends were 1 base for V and 5 bases for J; bases not matched to a gene: 4. The germline gives CDR1 SGHNT, CDR2 YYREEE (reference sequence). The CDR3 loop spans 16 amino acids. The CDR3 DNA is TGTGCCAGCAGCTTGAAACTAGCGGGGGGGCAAGATACGCAGTATTTT. This translates into CASSLKLAGGQDTQYF.

This clonotype was detected a few times. The gene calls are TRBV5-1 and TRBJ1-2; D remains unclear. This CDR3 region has 13 residues. Germline values: CDR1 SGHRS, CDR2 YFSETQ. V gave up 4 bases and J gave up 1 base, with 8 bases separating them. The CDR3 reads CASSGASNYGYTF. The CDR3 DNA sequence: TGCGCCAGCAGCGGAGCGAGTAACTATGGCTACACCTTC. The complete variable domain, with remaining parts taken from reference TRBV5-1 and TRBJ1-2, reads KAGVTQTPRYLIKTRGQQVTLSCSPISGHRSVSWYQQTPGQGLQFLFEYFSETQRNKGNFPGRFSGRQFSNSRSEMNVSTLELGDSALYLCASSGASNYGYTFGSGTRLTVV.

The chain has TRBV28 and TRBJ2-2, with 7 bases that match TRBD1. The CDR3 totals 16 residues. The V gene's germline CDR1 is MDHEN and CDR2 SYDVKM. With 5 bases clipped from V and 5 bases from J, the junction kept 11 bases outside the gene matches. The CDR3, as DNA: TGTGCCAGCAGTGGTTTTGGGGACAGCGATACCGGGGAGCTGTTTTTT. It encodes CASSGFGDSDTGELFF.

This clonotype was seen a few times. The rearrangement joins TRBV20-1 to TRBJ2-7; TRBD1 agrees at 7 bases. The CDR3 has 13 residues. The V gene end was trimmed by 6 bases and the J gene end by 2 bases; junction bases not matched to a gene: 7. The germline gives CDR1 DFQATT, CDR2 SNEGSKA (reference sequence). CDR3 nucleotide sequence: TGCAGTGCCGTTGGACAGGCGGCCTACGAGCAGTACTTC. It translates to CSAVGQAAYEQYF.

Concerning this clonotype: In this CDR3 the conserved last residue, phenylalanine or tryptophan, is missing, so a read error is likely. V and J are TRBV7-2 and TRBJ2-7; 11 bases line up with TRBD2. The CDR3 contains 14 residues. J gave up 1 base and V 8 bases, and 4 bases lay outside the gene matches. Germline V gene sequence: CDR1 SGHTA, CDR2 FQGNSA. This chain's CDR3 is CASGLAGGSYEQYY. The CDR3 DNA sequence: TGTGCCAGCGGGCTAGCGGGGGGTTCCTACGAGCAGTACTAC.

V is TRBV28 and J is TRBJ2-6; the D is unclear. CDR1 is MDHEN, CDR2 SYDVKM, per germline. V was pared by 8 bases and J by 0 bases, with 5 bases between. The CDR3 covers 13 residues. CDR3 bases: TGTGCCAGCCATTCCTCTGGGGCCAACGTCCTGACTTTC. Protein sequence: CASHSSGANVLTF.

There are a few counts of this clonotype. The chain is built from TRBV14 and TRBJ2-2; D may be TRBD2 (5 bases). V was clipped by 4 bases and J by 7 bases, with 13 bases between them. CDR1 is SGHDN, CDR2 FVKESK, per germline. The CDR3 runs to 14 residues. For the CDR3, the DNA is TGTGCCAGCAGCCCGTCGGGATACATCGGGGAGCTGTTTTTT. The encoded protein is CASSPSGYIGELFF.

This clonotype was recorded a few times. The rearrangement links TRBV28 to TRBJ2-6; D call uncertain. In germline, CDR1 is MDHEN, CDR2 SYDVKM. The CDR3 runs to 16 residues. Between the trimmed V and J ends, which lost 2 bases and 2 bases, there was a span of 10 bases. The CDR3 protein is CASSLIRSPGANVLTF. CDR3 in DNA: TGTGCCAGCAGTTTAATAAGGTCTCCTGGGGCCAACGTCCTGACTTTC.

Only a few counts were recorded for this clonotype. The chain combines TRBV7-2 with TRBJ2-1; D could derive from TRBD1 or TRBD2 (5 bases each). In germline, CDR1 is SGHTA, CDR2 FQGNSA. The CDR3 runs to 17 residues. The germline V and J ends were trimmed by 5 bases and 0 bases, with 17 bases remaining between them. CDR3 protein: CASSPALGTSSYNEQFF. DNA of the CDR3: TGTGCCAGCAGCCCTGCCTTGGGGACGAGCTCCTACAATGAGCAGTTCTTC.

This clonotype was counted a few times. The chain recombines TRBV12-3 or TRBV12-4 with TRBJ2-3; D gene uncertain. The CDR3 is 14 residues long. V lost 7 bases to trimming and J lost 2 bases, with 13 bases between them. DNA for the CDR3: TGTGCCAGCACCAAAGGGCGGTCCACAGATACGCAGTATTTT. Protein: CASTKGRSTDTQYF.

This clonotype has more than one count but fewer than ten. V is TRBV12-3 or TRBV12-4 and J is TRBJ1-1; D may be TRBD1 (5 bases). The CDR3 sequence is 17 residues long. Between the trimmed V and J ends, which lost 6 bases and 1 base, there was a span of 21 bases. The CDR3 bases are TGTGCCAGCAGCTCACTGGGGTATCAGGGAGGGAACACTGAAGCTTTCTTT. This encodes CASSSLGYQGGNTEAFF.

This clonotype was counted a few times. The gene calls are TRBV12-3 or TRBV12-4 and TRBJ1-1; 8 positions match TRBD1. V lost 5 bases, J lost 5 bases, and 13 bases stayed unmatched. The CDR3 runs 16 residues. CDR3 sequence reads: CASSAGQGVGPTEAFF. In DNA form, the CDR3 reads TGTGCCAGCAGTGCCGGACAGGGCGTAGGTCCAACTGAAGCTTTCTTT.

In its sample, this clonotype was seen a few times. The rearrangement uses TRBV28 and TRBJ1-3; TRBD1 matches 7 bases. The CDR3 has 16 residues. The V and J ends lost 8 bases and 0 bases, in that order; junction bases with no gene match: 10. The V gene's germline CDR1 is MDHEN and CDR2 SYDVKM. DNA of the CDR3: TGTGCCAGCGAGGGGGCAGGGCCGAACTCTGGAAACACCATATATTTT. It codes for CASEGAGPNSGNTIYF.

The rearrangement links TRBV6-1 to TRBJ1-1, with D unclear. The germline CDR1 and CDR2 sequences are MNHNS and SASEGT. The V end was cut by 2 bases, the J end by 2 bases, with 6 bases between. There are 13 residues in the CDR3. CDR3 loop: CASSERENTEAFF. The CDR3 DNA follows: TGTGCCAGCAGTGAACGGGAAAACACTGAAGCTTTCTTT.

This clonotype was observed many times. V and J are TRBV28 and TRBJ2-2; the D is unclear. Trimming pared 0 bases from V and 5 bases from J, leaving 1 base between. The CDR3 loop spans 12 amino acids. The germline V gene encodes CDR1 MDHEN and CDR2 SYDVKM. CDR3 nucleotide sequence: TGTGCCAGCAGTTTATGGACCGGGGAGCTGTTTTTT. Amino acids: CASSLWTGELFF.

A few counts support this clonotype. The V and J genes are TRBV12-3 or TRBV12-4 and TRBJ2-1, with D possibly being TRBD1 (6 bases). The V gene lost 2 bases and the J gene lost 3 bases, with 14 bases spanning the gap. There are 16 residues in the CDR3. The CDR3 sequence is CASSLPHRVGYNEQFF. CDR3 coding DNA: TGTGCCAGCAGTTTACCTCACAGGGTGGGCTACAATGAGCAGTTCTTC.

There are a few counts of this clonotype. The chain links TRBV4-2 to TRBJ1-6; D call uncertain. The CDR3 sequence is 16 residues long. V was cut by 0 bases and J by 8 bases, with 14 bases left in between. CDR1 is LGHNA, CDR2 YNFKEQ, per germline. The CDR3 nucleotides are TGTGCCAGCAGCCAAGAAATGACCCGGGTGGATTCACCCCTCCACTTT. Translation gives CASSQEMTRVDSPLHF.

This clonotype turned up a few times. V is TRBV20-1 and J is TRBJ2-5; D is unresolved. Trimming stripped 2 bases from V and 5 bases from J, with 12 bases between. CDR1 and CDR2 from the germline V gene are DFQATT and SNEGSKA (reference sequence). The CDR3 loop spans 13 amino acids. CDR3 residues: CSARLVGQETQYF. CDR3 DNA: TGCAGTGCTAGATTGGTTGGGCAGGAGACCCAGTACTTC.

This clonotype was detected ten times or more. The genes are TRBV9 and TRBJ2-3; 8 nucleotides match TRBD1. V trimming: 3 bases; J trimming: 2 bases; junction bases outside the gene matches: 2. The CDR3 sequence is 14 residues long. Looked up from germline, CDR1 is SGDLS and CDR2 is YYNGEE. CDR3 sequence: CASSGGQVTDTQYF. In DNA, the CDR3 is TGTGCCAGCAGCGGGGGACAGGTCACAGATACGCAGTATTTT.

The chain is built from TRBV24-1 and TRBJ2-2; weak D call: TRBD2 (6 bases). The CDR3 has 16 residues. Per the germline V gene, CDR1 is KGHDR and CDR2 is SFDVKD. Trimming shortened V by 7 bases and J by 1 base, and 15 bases separated the two germline ends. The CDR3 reads CATRKWGGLNTGELFF. For the CDR3, the DNA is TGTGCCACCAGAAAATGGGGAGGACTGAACACCGGGGAGCTGTTTTTT.

The V and J genes are TRBV9 and TRBJ2-1; D possibly corresponds to TRBD1 (5 bases). V was clipped by 3 bases and J by 8 bases, with 12 bases between them. This CDR3 has 13 amino acids. The V gene's germline CDR1 is SGDLS and CDR2 YYNGEE. The CDR3 protein is CASSEGPRDEQFF. CDR3 coding DNA: TGTGCCAGCAGCGAGGGGCCCCGGGATGAGCAGTTCTTC.